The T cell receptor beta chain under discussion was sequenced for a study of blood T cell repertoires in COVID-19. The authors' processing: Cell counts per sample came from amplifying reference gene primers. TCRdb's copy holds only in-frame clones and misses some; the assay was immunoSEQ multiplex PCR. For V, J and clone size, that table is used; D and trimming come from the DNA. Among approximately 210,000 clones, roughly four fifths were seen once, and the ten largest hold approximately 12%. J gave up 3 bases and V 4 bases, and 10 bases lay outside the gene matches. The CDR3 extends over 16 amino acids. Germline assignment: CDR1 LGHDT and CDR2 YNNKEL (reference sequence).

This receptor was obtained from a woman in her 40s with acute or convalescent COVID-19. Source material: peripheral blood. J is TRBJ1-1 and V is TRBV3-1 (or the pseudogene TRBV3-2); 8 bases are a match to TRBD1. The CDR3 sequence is CASSLGQGGLDTEAFF. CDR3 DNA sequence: TGTGCCAGCAGCCTCGGACAGGGTGGTTTAGACACTGAAGCTTTCTTT.